This T cell receptor beta chain is drawn from a study of CD8+ T cells in alopecia areata. Study-level information: Treatment with tofacitinib (6 to 18 months) was followed by 6 months off drug.

Study outcomes and limitations: Normal scalp had lower clonality than lesional scalp, with alopecia totalis/universalis lesions showing this most strongly.

Sequencing relied on a cDNA template that was reverse transcribed from extracted RNA. Libraries were prepared by immunoSEQ multiplex PCR; TCRdb keeps only in-frame clonotypes and omits some of them. The repertoire holds 130,000 to 150,000 clones, with roughly 80% as singletons. The treatment is: oral pan-JAK inhibitor, 5-10 mg twice daily. Germline V gives CDR1 SGHDT, CDR2 YYEEEE. There are 12 residues in the CDR3. Trimming shortened V by 4 bases and J by 5 bases, and 9 bases separated the two germline ends. In regard to this clone: Its specificity is unknown.

The sequencing used CD8+ T cells sorted from blood, collected at week 4, from a patient treated with tofacitinib. The rearrangement links TRBV5-6 to TRBJ1-2; TRBD1 is a possible D gene (5 bases). This TCR was recovered from a human donor with alopecia areata. In DNA, the CDR3 is TGTGCCAGCAGCGCCCAGGGTTATGGCTACACCTTC. It codes for CASSAQGYGYTF.